This T cell receptor (beta chain) was obtained from a study of cytotoxic CD8 clonotypes in ibrutinib-treated CLL. About the research overall: The study included roughly 10 relapsed/refractory and under 16 treatment-naive patients; about 17 had IGHV unmutated disease.

There are many counts of this clone. The antigen is undetermined. PBMCs were cryopreserved, and approximately 2 micrograms of genomic DNA from them went into TCR beta libraries. Overall study results and limits: Age-matched healthy donor levels were exceeded by baseline clonality, which tracked circulating CD8+ T-cell counts. Public clonotypes showed up rarely, and on treatment they shrank or held steady.

This CDR3 contains 13 residues. In germline, CDR1 is MGHDK, CDR2 SYGVNS. The V gene lost 10 bases and the J gene lost 2 bases, with 15 bases spanning the gap. Sequencing used immunoSEQ multiplex PCR; TCRdb keeps in-frame clones, though not all of them. The data hold around 200,000 clones, with more than 70% observed a single time. The receptor comes from a human donor with chronic lymphocytic leukemia. The chain carries TRBV25-1 and TRBJ2-7; D may be TRBD1 (6 bases). This specimen was PBMCs, taken after 12 months of ibrutinib treatment. The CDR3 nucleotides read TGTGCCACCCTTCCCCCAGGGGCCTACGAGCAGTACTTC. Its protein is CATLPPGAYEQYF.